What follows are 17 T cell receptor beta chains derived from one specimen sequenced in a study of T-cell memory formation after mild COVID-19. TCRdb passed the 5' RACE reads through MiXCR, listing each CDR3 protein once. The data show roughly 560,000 distinct CDR3 sequences, roughly 22% seen once. Sequenced input: PBMCs or a T cell subset sorted from them (not recorded which). The receptors come from an adult woman who had mild COVID-19 (a few samples of this study predate the infection). Cell type and time point are not known.

The chain links TRBV24-1 to TRBJ2-1, with D perhaps matching TRBD2 (5 bases). The CDR3 length is 13 residues. CDR1 and CDR2 (germline): KGHDR, SFDVKD. Trimming left V 9 bases short and J 6 bases short, with 14 bases between. The CDR3 sequence: CATDSRGFNEQFF. The CDR3 coding sequence is TGTGCCACCGACTCGAGAGGGTTCAATGAGCAGTTCTTC.

This clonotype has only a few counts. This chain connects TRBV10-3 to TRBJ1-5; D might be TRBD1 (6 bases). Germline lookup yields CDR1 ENHRY and CDR2 SYGVKD. V shed 10 bases and J shed 5 bases, with 21 bases lying between them. The CDR3 contains 15 residues. CDR3 in DNA: TGTGCCAGTTCAACGCAGGGGCTGGGGGATCAGCCCCAGCATTTT. This gives the protein CASSTQGLGDQPQHF.

In this sample, this clonotype turned up a few times. The genes are TRBV7-9 and TRBJ2-4; maybe TRBD1 (7 bases). Looked up from germline, CDR1 is SEHNR and CDR2 is FQNEAQ (reference sequence). The CDR3 length is 18 residues. Trimming took off 5 bases at V and 4 bases at J, with 24 bases between the two ends. CDR3 amino acids: CASSGQGGLVSRKNIQYF. CDR3 coding DNA: TGTGCCAGCAGCGGCCAGGGGGGACTGGTCTCTCGGAAAAACATTCAGTACTTC.

The chain carries TRBV30 and TRBJ2-7; D possibly corresponds to TRBD1 (6 bases). Looked up from germline, CDR1 is GTSNPN and CDR2 is SVGIG (reference sequence). The CDR3 loop spans 15 amino acids. V was pared by 3 bases and J by 5 bases, with 20 bases between. The CDR3 sequence: CAWRSLGRDIHEQYF. Here the CDR3 DNA reads TGTGCCTGGAGGTCGTTGGGCAGGGACATTCACGAGCAGTACTTC.

This clonotype was seen only a few times. The chain links TRBV20-1 to TRBJ1-6; D is unclear. The germline CDR1 and CDR2 sequences are DFQATT and SNEGSKA (reference sequence). The CDR3 covers 13 residues. Trimming shortened V by 0 bases and J by 7 bases, and 7 bases separated the two germline ends. The CDR3 is CSARETTNSPLHF. CDR3 DNA sequence: TGCAGTGCTAGAGAGACAACCAATTCACCCCTCCACTTT.

This clonotype was found a few times. This chain joins TRBV3-2 and TRBJ2-3; TRBD2 is the table's D call, not checked against the DNA. TRBV3-2 is labeled a pseudogene. CDR3 length: 19 amino acids. The CDR3 region has the DNA TGTGCCAGCAGCCAAGATTCGGCCGGGACTAGCGCCAGCACAGATACGCAGTATTTT. This sequence encodes CASSQDSAGTSASTDTQYF.

This rearrangement joins TRBV15 to TRBJ2-1; 9 positions agree with TRBD2. CDR1 and CDR2 (germline): LNHNV, YYDKDF (reference sequence). The CDR3 is made up of 17 amino acids. J was trimmed by 7 bases and V by 5 bases; bases with no gene match: 15. Written as DNA, the CDR3 is TGTGCCACCAGCGGCGGGAGGGGACTAGTGGCGGAGAATGAGCAGTTCTTC. Translated, it gives CATSGGRGLVAENEQFF.

This clonotype came up once. J is TRBJ2-3 and V is TRBV20-1, with TRBD2 matching 11 bases. Germline V lookup: CDR1 DFQATT, CDR2 SNEGSKA (reference sequence). J lost 0 bases, V lost 6 bases, and 11 bases had no gene match. CDR3 size: 17 residues. The CDR3 loop is CSARLLAGALSTDTQYF. The DNA of the CDR3 is TGCAGTGCCAGGCTACTAGCGGGGGCCCTTAGCACAGATACGCAGTATTTT.

This chain uses TRBV7-3 with TRBJ1-1, with D unclear. V was shortened by 5 bases and J by 8 bases, with 15 bases between the two germline ends. The CDR3 has 13 amino acids. Germline values: CDR1 SGHTA, CDR2 FQGTGA. CDR3 coding DNA: TGTGCCAGCAGCCCCGGCGGCGGTGGGGAAGCTTTCTTT. Translating it yields CASSPGGGGEAFF.

This clonotype came up a few times. This chain joins TRBV7-9 and TRBJ1-1; D ambiguous. The germline CDR1 and CDR2 sequences are SEHNR and FQNEAQ (reference sequence). V lost 8 bases and J lost 8, with 9 bases in between. CDR3 size: 10 residues. The CDR3 sequence is CASARGEAFF. The CDR3 region has the DNA TGTGCCAGCGCCCGGGGAGAAGCTTTCTTT. Variable domain in full (rest from reference TRBV7-9 and TRBJ1-1): DTGVSQNPRHKITKRGQNVTFRCDPISEHNRLYWYRQTLGQGPEFLTYFQNEAQLEKSRLLSDRFSAERPKGSFSTLEIQRTEQGDSAMYLCASARGEAFFGQGTRLTVV.

This clonotype showed up many times. This chain uses TRBV7-9 with TRBJ2-1, with a possible D match to TRBD1 (7 bases). V shed 3 bases and J shed 8 bases, with 20 bases lying between them. Looked up from germline, CDR1 is SEHNR and CDR2 is FQNEAQ (reference sequence). This CDR3 contains 16 residues. The DNA for the CDR3 is TGTGCCAGCAGCTTTGGGAGGACAGGTTCGAGGGATGAGCAGTTCTTC. Translated, it gives CASSFGRTGSRDEQFF. Looking up the rest from reference TRBV7-9 and TRBJ2-1 gives the full variable domain: DTGVSQNPRHKITKRGQNVTFRCDPISEHNRLYWYRQTLGQGPEFLTYFQNEAQLEKSRLLSDRFSAERPKGSFSTLEIQRTEQGDSAMYLCASSFGRTGSRDEQFFGPGTRLTVL.

The chain couples TRBV3-1 to TRBJ1-1, with D hard to call. The CDR3 runs to 15 residues. Germline V gives CDR1 LGHDT, CDR2 YNNKEL (reference sequence). V was clipped by 0 bases and J by 2 bases, with 10 bases between them. CDR3 amino acids: CASSQDRWPNTEAFF. The DNA for the CDR3 is TGTGCCAGCAGCCAAGATCGATGGCCAAACACTGAAGCTTTCTTT. The full variable domain, with the rest looked up from reference TRBV3-1 and TRBJ1-1, is DTAVSQTPKYLVTQMGNDKSIKCEQNLGHDTMYWYKQDSKKFLKIMFSYNNKELIINETVPNRFSPKSPDKAHLNLHINSLELGDSAVYFCASSQDRWPNTEAFFGQGTRLTVV.

The gene calls are TRBV29-1 and TRBJ2-7, with a weak D call TRBD2 (6 bases). The CDR3 totals 13 residues. Germline V lookup: CDR1 SQVTM, CDR2 ANQGSEA. Trimming cost V 3 bases and J 6 bases, with 15 bases left between them. The CDR3 here is CSVESERRGEQYF. As DNA, the CDR3 is TGCAGCGTTGAGAGTGAAAGGCGGGGCGAGCAGTACTTC.

There are a few counts of this clonotype. CDR3 protein: CATSDPAGANTGELFF. DNA for the CDR3: TGTGCCACCAGTGATCCTGCGGGAGCGAACACCGGGGAGCTGTTTTTT. This chain connects TRBV24-1 to TRBJ2-2; 7 nucleotides line up with TRBD2. V was pared by 3 bases and J by 0 bases, with 3 bases of the junction left unmatched. From germline, CDR1 is KGHDR and CDR2 SFDVKD. The CDR3 sequence is 16 residues long.

The J gene is TRBJ2-7, the V gene TRBV19; 9 bases are a match to TRBD1. Germline assignment: CDR1 LNHDA and CDR2 SQIVND (reference sequence). The CDR3 covers 15 residues. V was pared by 6 bases and J by 7 bases, with 13 bases of the junction left unmatched. The CDR3 region has the DNA TGTGCCAGTAGCGGACAGGGGAGGCGGTCTGAAGAGCAGTACTTC. Translating it yields CASSGQGRRSEEQYF.

The J gene is TRBJ1-2, the V gene TRBV7-9, with D uncertain. Germline V gives CDR1 SEHNR, CDR2 FQNEAQ (reference sequence). Trimming removed 5 bases at V and 8 bases at J, with 18 bases between. There are 14 residues in the CDR3. CDR3 loop: CASSDVFRFGGYTF. The CDR3 DNA follows: TGTGCCAGCAGCGACGTGTTCCGGTTTGGGGGCTACACCTTC.

CDR3 sequence reads: CATSGSGRALADTQYF. The CDR3 DNA sequence: TGTGCCACCAGTGGTAGCGGGAGGGCCCTAGCAGATACGCAGTATTTT. The chain joins TRBV24-1 to TRBJ2-3, with 11 bases lining up with TRBD2. This CDR3 spans 16 amino acids. Trimming at V came to 5 bases and at J to 4 bases, leaving 7 bases not matched to a gene. Germline V gene sequence: CDR1 KGHDR, CDR2 SFDVKD.